One and the same sample provided the 9 T cell receptor beta chains below, sequenced in a study of OX40 agonist ivuxolimab in advanced cancers. Sequencing used immunoSEQ multiplex PCR; TCRdb keeps in-frame clones, though not all of them. The sample lists 45,000 to 60,000 clones; 80% were seen once. The sequencing here drew on CD4+ or CD8+ T cells sorted from blood, taken in a trial of the OX40 agonist ivuxolimab. These receptors were obtained from an adult with an advanced solid tumor such as melanoma, head and neck, liver or kidney cancer.

The chain uses TRBV21-1 and TRBJ2-3. TRBV21-1 is a pseudogene locus. This CDR3 is built from 15 residues. As DNA, the CDR3 is TGTGCCAGCAGCAAAGCAGGGGAGATTGAAGATACGCAGTATTTT. It codes for CASSKAGEIEDTQYF.

The rearrangement links TRBV5-1 to TRBJ1-5, with unresolved D. Germline loops: CDR1 SGHRS, CDR2 YFSETQ. V was shortened by 5 bases and J by 0 bases, with 12 bases between the two germline ends. CDR3 size: 15 residues. The CDR3 region is CASRPSWNSNQPQHF. CDR3 DNA sequence: TGCGCCAGCAGGCCGAGCTGGAATAGCAATCAGCCCCAGCATTTT.

The CDR3 loop is CASRSFREQYF. The CDR3 nucleotides are TGTGCCAGCAGGTCCTTTAGGGAGCAGTACTTC. The rearrangement links TRBV6-1 to TRBJ2-7; D uncertain. V dropped 6 bases and J dropped 7 bases, with 10 bases sitting between them. The CDR3 length is 11 residues. Germline loops: CDR1 MNHNS, CDR2 SASEGT.

V usage is TRBV5-1 and J usage is TRBJ2-3, with 7 bases lining up with TRBD1. Germline lookup yields CDR1 SGHRS and CDR2 YFSETQ. This CDR3 contains 15 residues. J gave up 2 bases and V 4 bases, and 7 bases lay outside the gene matches. The CDR3 reads CASSQDRTYTDTQYF. Written as DNA, the CDR3 is TGCGCCAGCAGCCAGGACAGGACATACACAGATACGCAGTATTTT. Looking up the rest from reference TRBV5-1 and TRBJ2-3 gives the full variable domain: KAGVTQTPRYLIKTRGQQVTLSCSPISGHRSVSWYQQTPGQGLQFLFEYFSETQRNKGNFPGRFSGRQFSNSRSEMNVSTLELGDSALYLCASSQDRTYTDTQYFGPGTRLTVL.

In this sample, this clone turned up a few times. The chain is built from TRBV15 and TRBJ1-4, with unresolved D. V was shortened by 0 bases and J by 8 bases, with 7 bases between the two germline ends. Germline V CDR1 and CDR2: LNHNV, YYDKDF (reference sequence). The CDR3 covers 13 residues. The CDR3 DNA is TGTGCCACCAGCAGAGATATACCGGAAAAACTGTTTTTT. Its protein product is CATSRDIPEKLFF. The full variable domain, rest sourced from reference TRBV15 and TRBJ1-4, is DAMVIQNPRYQVTQFGKPVTLSCSQTLNHNVMYWYQQKSSQAPKLLFHYYDKDFNNEADTPDNFQSRRPNTSFCFLDIRSPGLGDTAMYLCATSRDIPEKLFFGSGTQLSVL.

This rearrangement joins TRBV27 to TRBJ1-4; D gene uncertain. The V end was cut by 6 bases, the J end by 4 bases, with 12 bases between. Germline loops: CDR1 MNHEY, CDR2 SMNVEV (reference sequence). The CDR3 spans 14 residues. The CDR3 sequence is CASRAQGHNEKLFF. The CDR3 DNA is TGTGCCAGCAGGGCACAAGGGCATAATGAAAAACTGTTTTTT.

CDR3 sequence reads: CASSPGQFPGDEQFF. The CDR3 DNA follows: TGTGCCAGCAGCCCAGGACAGTTCCCAGGGGATGAGCAGTTCTTC. The chain recombines TRBV7-6 with TRBJ2-1, with D possibly being TRBD1 (6 bases). The germline gives CDR1 SGHVS, CDR2 FNYEAQ. Trimming removed 5 bases at V and 8 bases at J, with 19 bases between. This CDR3 contains 15 residues.

CDR3 nucleotide sequence: TGCGCCAGCAGCTTGGAAAGAGGAGGAGGAAACACCATATATTTT. Amino acid sequence: CASSLERGGGNTIYF. This chain links TRBV5-1 with TRBJ1-3; D remains unclear. Germline CDR1 reads SGHRS; CDR2 reads YFSETQ. The CDR3 is 15 residues long. With 0 bases removed from V and 4 bases from J, the gap between germline ends came to 11 bases.

This chain connects TRBV18 to TRBJ2-3; D gene ambiguous. V was trimmed by 5 bases and J by 0 bases, leaving 9 bases between them. CDR3 length: 14 amino acids. CDR1 and CDR2 (germline): KGHSH, LQKENI. CDR3 loop: CASSSTASTDTQYF. The CDR3 bases are TGTGCCAGCTCATCGACGGCTAGCACAGATACGCAGTATTTT. The full variable domain, rest sourced from reference TRBV18 and TRBJ2-3, is NAGVMQNPRHLVRRRGQEARLRCSPMKGHSHVYWYRQLPEEGLKFMVYLQKENIIDESGMPKERFSAEFPKEGPSILRIQQVVRGDSAAYFCASSSTASTDTQYFGPGTRLTVL.